The present TCR beta chain was sequenced within a study of shared clonotypes between healthy human individuals. Study conclusions and caveats: Memory subsets generally showed smaller estimated richness than naive subsets did. Clonotypes not shared had lower generation probabilities than those common to all four donors.

Trimming took 5 bases from V and 6 from J, leaving 20 bases between them. The germline CDR1 and CDR2 sequences are MNHEY and SVGAGI. CDR3 size: 15 residues. To note about this clone: Its antigen is still unknown.

Only in-frame clones appear in the TCRdb table, and some are missing; sequencing was by immunoSEQ multiplex PCR. The sample consists of about a million clones, more than 75% of them appearing once. Sequences were obtained from memory CD4+ T cells sorted from blood. Described subset: CD45RA-negative fraction. This chain joins TRBV6-5 and TRBJ2-7; D is possibly TRBD1 (6 bases). The origin of this receptor is a man younger than 35 in good health. In DNA, the CDR3 is TGTGCCAGCAGTCGATCCGGGACAAGGAGTACCGAGCAGTACTTC. Protein: CASSRSGTRSTEQYF.